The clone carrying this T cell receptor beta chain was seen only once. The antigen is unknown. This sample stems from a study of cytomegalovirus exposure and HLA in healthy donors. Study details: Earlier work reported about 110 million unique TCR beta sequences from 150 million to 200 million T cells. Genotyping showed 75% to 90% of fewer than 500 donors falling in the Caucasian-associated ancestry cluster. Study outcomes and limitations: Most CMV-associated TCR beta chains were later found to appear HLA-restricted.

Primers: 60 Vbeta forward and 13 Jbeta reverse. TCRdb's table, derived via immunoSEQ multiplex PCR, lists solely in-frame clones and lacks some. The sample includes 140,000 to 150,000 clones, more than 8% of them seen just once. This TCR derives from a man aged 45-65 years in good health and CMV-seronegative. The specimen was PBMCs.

In nucleotides, the CDR3 is TGTGCCACCCTCGGGACAGGGGGGAATGGGGAGCAGTACTTC. Translation gives CATLGTGGNGEQYF. This rearrangement joins TRBV19 to TRBJ2-7, with 11 bases that match TRBD1. V was pared by 10 bases and J by 7 bases, with 12 bases of the junction left unmatched. The length of the CDR3 is 14 residues. Germline CDR1 is LNHDA and CDR2 is SQIVND (reference sequence).